This is a list of T cell receptor beta chains from one sample in a study of T-cell reconstitution after alpha-beta-depleted transplantation in children. TCRdb recomputed calls from the PCR reads with MiXCR, one row per CDR3 protein. The profile shows 190,000 or so distinct CDR3 sequences, about 15% of them singletons. Source: PBMCs from the stem cell graft donor, taken from the stem cell graft. The receptors here all came from a human donor who donated a stem cell graft to a child with acute lymphoblastic leukemia. The conserved cysteine and the conserved F or W are not part of the CDR3 here. The size field is filled for only some rows; it gives once, few, many or a size class.

size	J	V	CDR3
many	TRBJ2-5	TRBV25-1	ASSERPNTGPDLTQY
-	TRBJ1-5	TRBV5-1	ASSFTGNQPQH
-	TRBJ1-5	TRBV5-1	ASRQGPDQPQH
many	TRBJ2-3	TRBV29-1	SGERTDTQY
many	TRBJ2-1	TRBV5-1	ASSWDYTNEQF
-	TRBJ2-7	TRBV20-1	SASALAGGPSGYEQY
many	TRBJ2-1	TRBV5-1	ASSLLAGGGNEQF
-	TRBJ2-7	TRBV4-1	ASSQPGLAGVSEQY
many	TRBJ2-2	TRBV7-2	ASSLDTRAGGELF
many	TRBJ1-1	TRBV5-1	ASSLGGPRGNTEAF
many	TRBJ1-2	TRBV12-3/TRBV12-4	ASRKTGVYGYT
many	TRBJ1-4	TRBV7-2	ASSTLTGAKLF
many	TRBJ1-1	TRBV21-1	ASSRVENTEAF
many	TRBJ2-1	TRBV20-1	SARKGAGELNEQF
-	TRBJ2-1	TRBV5-1	ASSLEGGRTLPVQF
many	TRBJ2-7	TRBV4-1	ASSLTTGTGIEQY
many	TRBJ2-1	TRBV5-1	ASSSTSGRVFYNEQF
many	TRBJ1-2	TRBV12-3/TRBV12-4	ASSFQRPNYGYT
many	TRBJ1-5	TRBV7-9	ASSLDGAFQPQH
-	TRBJ2-7	TRBV11-2	ASTLTIGLDEQY
-	TRBJ2-2	TRBV12-3/TRBV12-4	ASSLAQAAANTGELF
many	TRBJ2-7	TRBV18	ASSPFGDGEQY
few	TRBJ2-7	TRBV20-1	SARGRDGPSYEQY
many	TRBJ2-2	TRBV12-3/TRBV12-4	ASSLAGQAIGELF
many	TRBJ2-7	TRBV6-1	ASSPPGVLRYEQY
many	TRBJ2-1	TRBV10-3	AIRATSGSSPEQF
-	TRBJ1-5	TRBV5-6	ASSFRTDYQPQH
many	TRBJ2-7	TRBV7-8	ASSSGGTSGGYEQY
many	TRBJ2-1	TRBV12-3/TRBV12-4	ASRKGGTSLIDEQF
many	TRBJ2-7	TRBV20-1	SARVGAKPSYEQY
many	TRBJ2-1	TRBV20-1	SATPAGHNNNEQF
many	TRBJ2-7	TRBV7-2	ASSSGPYSYEQY
many	TRBJ2-7	TRBV6-1	ASSRGTSGSREQY
-	TRBJ2-3	TRBV19	ASKSLAGGSDTQY
many	TRBJ1-2	TRBV27	ASRAPGGDGYT
many	TRBJ1-2	TRBV9	ASSVEGRYGYT
-	TRBJ2-1	TRBV30	ACRDPPGNEQF
many	TRBJ2-7	TRBV9	ASSVATGPYEQY
few	TRBJ2-7	TRBV7-9	ASSSLAGGVSEQY
many	TRBJ1-1	TRBV11-2	ASSPLGQDPTEAF
many	TRBJ1-1	TRBV11-2	ASSSSVGNTEAF
many	TRBJ1-1	TRBV6-6	ASSYYRSEAF
-	TRBJ2-1	TRBV7-2	ASSLWGEGQNEQF
-	TRBJ1-1	TRBV20-1	SASMPEGPNTEAF
many	TRBJ1-1	TRBV20-1	SAQQALGAAF
many	TRBJ2-1	TRBV6-6	ASSLTPGTSGRVEQF
-	TRBJ1-1	TRBV19	ASSADRGGTEAF
many	TRBJ2-7	TRBV28	ASSPPATYEQY
few	TRBJ1-1	TRBV20-1	SAKRGGLGTEAF
many	TRBJ2-5	TRBV29-1	SVESRGGETQY
-	TRBJ2-7	TRBV6-2/TRBV6-3	ASSSVYVAGYYEQY
many	TRBJ1-1	TRBV4-2	ASSQDGGSGDTEAF
-	TRBJ2-2	TRBV5-1	ASSVQGNTGELF